The rows below give T cell receptor beta chains drawn from one sample of a study of technical replicates of blood from a handful of donors. Assay: immunoSEQ multiplex PCR; the TCRdb copy retains only in-frame clones and omits some. The sample carries tens of thousands of clones, around 95% recorded once. Material: T cells isolated from PBMCs. These receptors were collected from a human donor in good health. CDR3s include the opening cysteine and the closing phenylalanine or tryptophan. A D gene is named only where the DNA matches it firmly. Clone size is stated in some rows and not others, as once, few, many or a class when expanded.

J gene,D gene,V gene,clone size,CDR3 length,CDR3 protein,CDR3 DNA
TRBJ2-5,TRBD2,TRBV4-2,few,15,CASSRTSGGAETQYF,TGTGCCAGCAGCCGGACTAGCGGGGGGGCAGAGACCCAGTACTTC
TRBJ1-2,TRBD1,TRBV7-2,.,14,CASSFSGQNYGYTF,TGTGCCAGCAGCTTTTCGGGACAGAACTATGGCTACACCTTC
TRBJ2-1,.,TRBV6-6,.,14,CASRESQLYNEQFF,TGTGCCAGCAGGGAATCACAGCTCTACAATGAGCAGTTCTTC
TRBJ1-5,.,TRBV15,.,15,CATSRRTGSNQPQHF,TGTGCCACCAGCAGAAGAACAGGGAGCAATCAGCCCCAGCATTTT
TRBJ2-7,.,TRBV19,.,13,CASSKGTSYEQYF,TGTGCCAGTAGTAAAGGGACTTCCTACGAGCAGTACTTC
TRBJ2-1,.,TRBV29-1,.,13,CRASESSYNEQFF,TGCAGAGCTAGCGAGAGCTCCTACAATGAGCAGTTCTTC
TRBJ2-5,TRBD1,TRBV7-6,.,15,CASSLGNRGLETQYF,TGTGCCAGCAGCTTAGGCAACAGGGGTTTGGAGACCCAGTACTTC
TRBJ2-7,TRBD1,TRBV6-5,.,14,CASRPGQGLHEQYF,TGTGCCAGCAGACCGGGACAGGGGCTTCACGAGCAGTACTTC
TRBJ2-6,TRBD1,TRBV28,.,18,CASSTGQVPYSGANVLTF,TGTGCCAGCAGCACCGGACAGGTTCCCTACTCTGGGGCCAACGTCCTGACTTTC
TRBJ1-5,.,TRBV4-1,.,16,CASSPGGGFSNQPQHF,TGCGCCAGCAGCCCTGGCGGCGGATTTAGCAATCAGCCCCAGCATTTT
TRBJ1-3,.,TRBV21-1,.,15,CASSSPTGVGNTIYF,TGTGCCAGCAGCAGCCCAACAGGGGTTGGAAACACCATATATTTT
TRBJ2-7,.,TRBV9,.,14,CASSVGGSSYEQYF,TGTGCCAGCAGCGTAGGAGGCTCCTCCTACGAGCAGTACTTC
TRBJ2-1,TRBD2,TRBV4-2,.,18,CASSQQNRGLAGYNEQFF,TGTGCCAGCAGCCAACAAAACCGGGGACTAGCGGGTTACAATGAGCAGTTCTTC
TRBJ1-1,TRBD1,TRBV5-1,.,14,CASSSDRGYTEAFF,TGCGCCAGCAGTTCGGACAGGGGATATACTGAAGCTTTCTTT
TRBJ1-2,TRBD1,TRBV18,once,13,CASQPTGDYGYTF,TGTGCCAGCCAACCGACAGGGGACTATGGCTACACCTTC
TRBJ1-5,TRBD1,TRBV10-3,.,15,CAISTGTDSNQPQHF,TGTGCCATCAGCACAGGGACAGATAGCAATCAGCCCCAGCATTTT
TRBJ1-5,.,TRBV12-5,.,12,CASGAGSQPQHF,TGTGCTAGTGGCGCGGGGAGTCAGCCCCAGCATTTT
TRBJ2-7,TRBD2,TRBV11-3,.,13,CASSGGEVYEQYF,TGTGCCAGCAGCGGGGGGGAGGTTTACGAGCAGTACTTC
TRBJ1-1,.,TRBV5-1,.,13,CASSSSPGETAFF,TGCGCCAGCAGCTCCTCCCCGGGGGAGACAGCTTTCTTT
TRBJ1-3,TRBD1,TRBV6-6,.,16,CASRPGTGISGNTIYF,TGTGCCAGCCGACCCGGGACAGGGATTTCCGGAAACACCATATATTTT
TRBJ2-7,TRBD2,TRBV19,.,16,CASTSSGSGELYEQYF,TGTGCCAGTACCTCCTCCGGTAGCGGGGAGTTGTACGAGCAGTACTTC
TRBJ2-7,TRBD2,TRBV4-1,.,18,CASSHYIVGSGSSYEQYF,TGCGCCAGCAGCCATTATATTGTTGGTAGCGGGAGCTCCTACGAGCAGTACTTC